The rows below give T cell receptor beta chains drawn from one sample of a study of control samples from healthy donors and cancer patients. This table comes from immunoSEQ multiplex PCR, and its TCRdb copy is limited to in-frame clones, with some not included. The sample has approximately 41,000 clones; roughly 94% are singletons. Specimen: blood. The source of these receptors is a man aged 55 to 70 in good health. The CDR3 runs from the conserved cysteine through the conserved F or W. The order of the fields is clone size, J gene, V gene, D gene, CDR3 DNA, CDR3 protein. A D gene is named only where the DNA matches it firmly. Not all rows give a size; the values are once, few, many and, for expanded clones, a class.

clone size: .
J gene: TRBJ2-6
V gene: TRBV18
D gene: .
CDR3 DNA: TGTGCCAGCTCACCTCCTTCTGGGGCCAACGTCCTGACTTTC
CDR3 protein: CASSPPSGANVLTF

clone size: .
J gene: TRBJ1-1
V gene: TRBV5-1
D gene: .
CDR3 DNA: TGCGCCAGCACCGACAGGCCTAACACTGAAGCTTTCTTT
CDR3 protein: CASTDRPNTEAFF

clone size: .
J gene: TRBJ1-4
V gene: TRBV19
D gene: TRBD1
CDR3 DNA: TGTGCCAGTAGTTACAGGGGGCGTGACGAAAAACTGTTTTTT
CDR3 protein: CASSYRGRDEKLFF

clone size: once
J gene: TRBJ2-7
V gene: TRBV2
D gene: .
CDR3 DNA: TGTGCCAGCAGTGAAGCGCGATTGAGTTACGAGCAGTACTTC
CDR3 protein: CASSEARLSYEQYF

clone size: .
J gene: TRBJ1-2
V gene: TRBV24-1
D gene: .
CDR3 DNA: TGTGCCACCAGTGTGAGGGACTATGGCTACACCTTC
CDR3 protein: CATSVRDYGYTF

clone size: .
J gene: TRBJ1-3
V gene: TRBV11-3
D gene: .
CDR3 DNA: TGTGCCAGCAGCTCACCGGCTGTACGAAACACCATATATTTT
CDR3 protein: CASSSPAVRNTIYF

clone size: .
J gene: TRBJ1-1
V gene: TRBV5-4
D gene: .
CDR3 DNA: TGTGCCAGCAGCTTGGGGGCCACAGAGAACACTGAAGCTTTCTTT
CDR3 protein: CASSLGATENTEAFF

clone size: .
J gene: TRBJ1-1
V gene: TRBV5-1
D gene: TRBD1
CDR3 DNA: TGCGCCAGCACCCCAGGAGGGGGCGCCGGAAACACTGAAGCTTTCTTT
CDR3 protein: CASTPGGGAGNTEAFF

clone size: once
J gene: TRBJ1-2
V gene: TRBV24-1
D gene: .
CDR3 DNA: TGTGCCACCAGTGACGCGCCTACTAACTATGGCTACACCTTC
CDR3 protein: CATSDAPTNYGYTF

clone size: .
J gene: TRBJ2-5
V gene: TRBV5-4
D gene: .
CDR3 DNA: TGTGCCAGCAGCTGGGAGACCGAGACCCAGTACTTC
CDR3 protein: CASSWETETQYF

clone size: .
J gene: TRBJ2-2
V gene: TRBV2
D gene: .
CDR3 DNA: TGTGCCAGCTGCCTAGACAGGACCAACACCGGGGAGCTGTTTTTT
CDR3 protein: CASCLDRTNTGELFF

clone size: .
J gene: TRBJ2-3
V gene: TRBV3-1/TRBV3-2
D gene: TRBD2
CDR3 DNA: TGTGCCAGCAGCCAGGATCTAGCGGGGGTCCTCACAGATACGCAGTATTTT
CDR3 protein: CASSQDLAGVLTDTQYF

clone size: .
J gene: TRBJ2-1
V gene: TRBV10-3
D gene: TRBD1
CDR3 DNA: TGTGCCATCAGTGTCGGCAGGGGGCCTTCCTATGAGCAGTTCTTC
CDR3 protein: CAISVGRGPSYEQFF

clone size: .
J gene: TRBJ1-1
V gene: TRBV5-6
D gene: .
CDR3 DNA: TGTGCCAGCAGCTCCCTTTTGAACACTGAAGCTTTCTTT
CDR3 protein: CASSSLLNTEAFF

clone size: .
J gene: TRBJ2-3
V gene: TRBV5-4
D gene: .
CDR3 DNA: TGTGCCAGCAGGCAAGACAGACCCCACACAGATACGCAGTATTTT
CDR3 protein: CASRQDRPHTDTQYF

clone size: .
J gene: TRBJ1-1
V gene: TRBV27
D gene: .
CDR3 DNA: TGTGCCAGCAGCTTTCTTAAGAACACTGAAGCTTTCTTT
CDR3 protein: CASSFLKNTEAFF

clone size: .
J gene: TRBJ2-1
V gene: TRBV24-1
D gene: TRBD1
CDR3 DNA: TGTGCCACCAGTGACCCCGGGACAGGGTCCTACAATGAGCAGTTCTTC
CDR3 protein: CATSDPGTGSYNEQFF

clone size: .
J gene: TRBJ2-3
V gene: TRBV5-1
D gene: TRBD1
CDR3 DNA: TGCGCCAGCAGCTTGGCCGACAGGGACACAGATACGCAGTATTTT
CDR3 protein: CASSLADRDTDTQYF

clone size: .
J gene: TRBJ2-3
V gene: TRBV7-3
D gene: .
CDR3 DNA: TGTGCCAGCAGCTTAATAGGACGCACAGATACGCAGTATTTT
CDR3 protein: CASSLIGRTDTQYF

clone size: .
J gene: TRBJ2-7
V gene: TRBV13
D gene: .
CDR3 DNA: TGTGCCAGCAGCTTAGGCGTGAGGGAGCAGTACTTC
CDR3 protein: CASSLGVREQYF

clone size: once
J gene: TRBJ1-5
V gene: TRBV19
D gene: .
CDR3 DNA: TGTGCCAGTAGTATAGGGGCCAATCAGCCCCAGCATTTT
CDR3 protein: CASSIGANQPQHF

clone size: .
J gene: TRBJ1-3
V gene: TRBV4-1
D gene: .
CDR3 DNA: TGCGCCAGCAGCCATCTGATGGTATATGGAAACACCATATATTTT
CDR3 protein: CASSHLMVYGNTIYF

clone size: .
J gene: TRBJ2-2
V gene: TRBV11-3
D gene: .
CDR3 DNA: TGTGCCAGCAGCTGGTCGCCGGGGACATTAAACACCGGGGAGCTGTTTTTT
CDR3 protein: CASSWSPGTLNTGELFF

clone size: .
J gene: TRBJ1-2
V gene: TRBV5-4
D gene: .
CDR3 DNA: TGTGCCAGCAGCTTGGACGACAGGAGCGGTATCTATGGCTACACCTTC
CDR3 protein: CASSLDDRSGIYGYTF

clone size: .
J gene: TRBJ1-5
V gene: TRBV30
D gene: .
CDR3 DNA: TGTGCCTGGAGAAGCAGGTCGAGTAATCAGCCCCAGCATTTT
CDR3 protein: CAWRSRSSNQPQHF

clone size: .
J gene: TRBJ2-1
V gene: TRBV18
D gene: TRBD1
CDR3 DNA: TGTGCCAGCTCACCGCCAGGGGGCATTTCCCACAATGAGCAGTTCTTC
CDR3 protein: CASSPPGGISHNEQFF

clone size: .
J gene: TRBJ1-5
V gene: TRBV2
D gene: .
CDR3 DNA: TGTGCCAGCAGTGAGTCGATAGGGAATCAGCCCCAGCATTTT
CDR3 protein: CASSESIGNQPQHF

clone size: once
J gene: TRBJ1-4
V gene: TRBV5-1
D gene: .
CDR3 DNA: TGCGCCAGCAGCTCGTATCGACAGGATGCTAATGAAAAACTGTTTTTT
CDR3 protein: CASSSYRQDANEKLFF

clone size: .
J gene: TRBJ2-1
V gene: TRBV7-2
D gene: TRBD1
CDR3 DNA: TGTGCCAGCAGCCGGGGACCGGGGACAGATCATAATGAGCAGTTCTTC
CDR3 protein: CASSRGPGTDHNEQFF

clone size: .
J gene: TRBJ1-1
V gene: TRBV18
D gene: TRBD1
CDR3 DNA: TGTGCCAGCTCACCACAGGGGGCGAACACTGAAGCTTTCTTT
CDR3 protein: CASSPQGANTEAFF

clone size: .
J gene: TRBJ2-1
V gene: TRBV13
D gene: .
CDR3 DNA: TGTGCCAGCAGCCCGACATCGACAGCACTATACAATGAGCAGTTCTTC
CDR3 protein: CASSPTSTALYNEQFF

clone size: .
J gene: TRBJ1-2
V gene: TRBV18
D gene: .
CDR3 DNA: TGTGCCAGCTCCCAGTCGGGCTTGGAGGGCGGCTACACCTTC
CDR3 protein: CASSQSGLEGGYTF

clone size: .
J gene: TRBJ1-4
V gene: TRBV30
D gene: .
CDR3 DNA: TGTGCCTGGAGTGACAGAACAACTAATGAAAAACTGTTTTTT
CDR3 protein: CAWSDRTTNEKLFF

clone size: once
J gene: TRBJ2-7
V gene: TRBV7-9
D gene: TRBD2
CDR3 DNA: TGTGCCAGCAGCTTAACTAGCGGTGAGGGCGAGCAGTACTTC
CDR3 protein: CASSLTSGEGEQYF

clone size: .
J gene: TRBJ2-1
V gene: TRBV19
D gene: TRBD2
CDR3 DNA: TGTGCCAGTTGCGGACTAGCGGGATATCGTGAGCAGTTCTTC
CDR3 protein: CASCGLAGYREQFF

clone size: .
J gene: TRBJ2-6
V gene: TRBV7-6
D gene: .
CDR3 DNA: TGTGCCAGCAGCTTAGACATAATCGGGGCCAACGTCCTGACTTTC
CDR3 protein: CASSLDIIGANVLTF

clone size: medium-sized
J gene: TRBJ1-4
V gene: TRBV6-5
D gene: TRBD1
CDR3 DNA: TGTGCCAGCAGTACCGGGACAGGGGCAGACAAACTGTTTTTT
CDR3 protein: CASSTGTGADKLFF